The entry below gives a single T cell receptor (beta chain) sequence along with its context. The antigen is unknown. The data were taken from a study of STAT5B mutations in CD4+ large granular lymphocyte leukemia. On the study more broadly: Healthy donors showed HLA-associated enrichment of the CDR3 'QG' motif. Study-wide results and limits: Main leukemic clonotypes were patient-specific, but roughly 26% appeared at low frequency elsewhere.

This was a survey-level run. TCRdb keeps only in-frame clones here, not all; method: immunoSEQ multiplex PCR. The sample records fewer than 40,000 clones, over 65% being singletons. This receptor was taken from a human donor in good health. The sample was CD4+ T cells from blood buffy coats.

The CDR3 DNA is TGCGCCAGCAGCTTAGGGGGCGCTGGGAGTCAGCCCCAGCATTTT. This codes for CASSLGGAGSQPQHF. The V gene is TRBV5-1, the J gene TRBJ1-5, with TRBD1 identical over 7 bases. CDR1 is SGHRS, CDR2 YFSETQ, per germline. This CDR3 region has 15 residues. After removal of 2 bases from V and 6 bases from J, the junction contained 8 bases not matched to a gene.